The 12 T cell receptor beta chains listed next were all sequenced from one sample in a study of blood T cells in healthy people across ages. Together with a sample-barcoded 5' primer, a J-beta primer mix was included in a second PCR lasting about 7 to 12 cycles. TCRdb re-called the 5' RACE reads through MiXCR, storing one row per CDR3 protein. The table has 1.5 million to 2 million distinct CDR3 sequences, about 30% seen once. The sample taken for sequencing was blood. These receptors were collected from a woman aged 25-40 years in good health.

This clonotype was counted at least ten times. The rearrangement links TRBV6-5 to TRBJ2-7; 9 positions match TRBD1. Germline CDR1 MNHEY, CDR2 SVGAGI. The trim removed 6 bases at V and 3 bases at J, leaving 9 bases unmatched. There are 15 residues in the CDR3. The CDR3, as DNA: TGTGCCAGCAGCTCAGCGCGGACAGGGGACTACGAGCAGTACTTC. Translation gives CASSSARTGDYEQYF.

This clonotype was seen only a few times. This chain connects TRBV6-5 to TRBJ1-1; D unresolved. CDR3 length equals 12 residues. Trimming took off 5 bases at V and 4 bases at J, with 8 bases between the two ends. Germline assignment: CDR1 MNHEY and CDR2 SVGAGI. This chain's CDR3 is CASSRSSTEAFF. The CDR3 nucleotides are TGTGCCAGCAGTCGATCGAGCACTGAAGCTTTCTTT.

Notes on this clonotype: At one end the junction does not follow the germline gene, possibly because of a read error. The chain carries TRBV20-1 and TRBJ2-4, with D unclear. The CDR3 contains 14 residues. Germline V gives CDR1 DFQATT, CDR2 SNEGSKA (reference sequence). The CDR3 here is CGARDLELRTIQYF. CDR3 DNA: TGCGGTGCTAGAGATCTTGAGTTGCGGACCATTCAGTACTTC.

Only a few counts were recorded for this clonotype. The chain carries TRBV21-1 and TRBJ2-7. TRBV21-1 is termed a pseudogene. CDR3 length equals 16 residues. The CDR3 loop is CASSKARCALSYEQYF. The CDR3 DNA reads TGTGCCAGCAGCAAAGCGCGCTGTGCTCTTTCCTACGAGCAGTACTTC.

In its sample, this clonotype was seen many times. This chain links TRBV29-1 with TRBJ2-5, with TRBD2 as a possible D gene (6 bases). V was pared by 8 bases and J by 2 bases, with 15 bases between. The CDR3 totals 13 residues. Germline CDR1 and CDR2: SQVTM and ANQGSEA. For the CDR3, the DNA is TGCAGCACCAACGACGGGGGACAAGAGACCCAGTACTTC. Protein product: CSTNDGGQETQYF. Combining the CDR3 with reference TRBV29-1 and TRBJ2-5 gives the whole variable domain SAVISQKPSRDICQRGTSLTIQCQVDSQVTMMFWYRQQPGQSLTLIATANQGSEATYESGFVIDKFPISRPNLTFSTLTVSNMSPEDSSIYLCSTNDGGQETQYFGPGTRLLVL.

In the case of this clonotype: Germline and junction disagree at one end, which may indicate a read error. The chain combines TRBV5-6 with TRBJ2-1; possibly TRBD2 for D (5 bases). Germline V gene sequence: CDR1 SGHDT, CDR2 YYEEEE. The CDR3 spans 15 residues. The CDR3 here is CVSSFTGSAYNEQFF. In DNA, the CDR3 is TGTGTCAGCAGCTTTACGGGGAGCGCCTACAATGAGCAGTTCTTC.

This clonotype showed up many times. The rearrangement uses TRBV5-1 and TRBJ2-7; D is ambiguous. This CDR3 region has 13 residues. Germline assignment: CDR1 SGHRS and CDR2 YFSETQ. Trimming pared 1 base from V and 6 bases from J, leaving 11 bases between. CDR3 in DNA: TGCGCCAGCAGCTTGACAGACATCGGCGAGCAGTACTTC. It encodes CASSLTDIGEQYF. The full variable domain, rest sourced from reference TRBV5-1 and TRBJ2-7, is KAGVTQTPRYLIKTRGQQVTLSCSPISGHRSVSWYQQTPGQGLQFLFEYFSETQRNKGNFPGRFSGRQFSNSRSEMNVSTLELGDSALYLCASSLTDIGEQYFGPGTRLTVT.

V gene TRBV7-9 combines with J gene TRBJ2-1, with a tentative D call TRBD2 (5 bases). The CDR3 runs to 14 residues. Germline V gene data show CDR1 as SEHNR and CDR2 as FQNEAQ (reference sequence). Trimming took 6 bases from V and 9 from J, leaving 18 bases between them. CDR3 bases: TGTGCCAGCAGTGAACCCGACTATTCGGCTGAGCAGTTCTTC. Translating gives CASSEPDYSAEQFF. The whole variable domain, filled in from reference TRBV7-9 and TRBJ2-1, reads DTGVSQNPRHKITKRGQNVTFRCDPISEHNRLYWYRQTLGQGPEFLTYFQNEAQLEKSRLLSDRFSAERPKGSFSTLEIQRTEQGDSAMYLCASSEPDYSAEQFFGPGTRLTVL.

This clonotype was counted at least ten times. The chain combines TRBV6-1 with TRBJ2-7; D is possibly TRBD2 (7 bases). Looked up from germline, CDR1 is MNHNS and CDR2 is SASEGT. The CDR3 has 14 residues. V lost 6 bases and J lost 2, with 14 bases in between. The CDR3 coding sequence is TGTGCCAGCAGGGGGGCTAGCGGACCCTACGAGCAGTACTTC. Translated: CASRGASGPYEQYF.

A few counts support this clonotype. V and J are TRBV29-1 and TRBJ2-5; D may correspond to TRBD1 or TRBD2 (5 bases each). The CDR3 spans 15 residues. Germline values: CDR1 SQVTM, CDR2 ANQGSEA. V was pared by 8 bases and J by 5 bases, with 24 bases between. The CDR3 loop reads CSPVVQRGGLETQYF. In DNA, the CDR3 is TGCAGCCCGGTGGTCCAGAGGGGTGGATTGGAGACCCAGTACTTC.

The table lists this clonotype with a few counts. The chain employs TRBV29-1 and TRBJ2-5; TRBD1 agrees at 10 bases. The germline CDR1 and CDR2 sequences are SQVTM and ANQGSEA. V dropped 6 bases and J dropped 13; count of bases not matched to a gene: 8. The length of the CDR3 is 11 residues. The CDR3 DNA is TGCAGCGTCCCGGGACAGGGGCTGGGGTACTTC. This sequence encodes CSVPGQGLGYF.

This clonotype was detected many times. In DNA form, the CDR3 reads TGTGCCAGCAGCCCCGACCCCTCAACTAATGAAAAACTGTTTTTT. This translates into CASSPDPSTNEKLFF. J is TRBJ1-4 and V is TRBV7-9; D unresolved. V dropped 5 bases and J dropped 0 bases, with 10 bases sitting between them. Germline CDR1 and CDR2: SEHNR and FQNEAQ (reference sequence). The CDR3 loop spans 15 amino acids. The entire variable domain, with the rest obtained from reference TRBV7-9 and TRBJ1-4, is as follows: DTGVSQNPRHKITKRGQNVTFRCDPISEHNRLYWYRQTLGQGPEFLTYFQNEAQLEKSRLLSDRFSAERPKGSFSTLEIQRTEQGDSAMYLCASSPDPSTNEKLFFGSGTQLSVL.